One sample yielded the 23 T cell receptor beta chains listed below, sequenced in a study of T cells in Graves' hyperthyroidism and ophthalmopathy. RNA transcripts yielded amplified TCR beta CDR3 regions. HTBI primers were employed in a first-round RT-PCR of the TCR CDR3. TCRdb re-called the multiplex PCR reads with MiXCR, one entry per CDR3 protein. The table records a few hundred thousand distinct CDR3 sequences, about a sixth of them present only once. The sample was blood. The receptor set was obtained from a woman aged 25 to 45 with Graves' hyperthyroidism.

This clonotype showed up many times. The chain employs TRBV20-1 and TRBJ2-5, with TRBD2 matching 8 bases. V lost 0 bases and J lost 7; bases outside the gene matches: 19. This CDR3 comprises 18 residues. The germline gives CDR1 DFQATT, CDR2 SNEGSKA (reference sequence). In nucleotides, the CDR3 is TGCAGTGCTAGAGATTGGCGGGAGGTGCTAGCGGCCCGCCCGACCCAGTACTTC. Its protein is CSARDWREVLAARPTQYF.

This clonotype was counted only a few times. This rearrangement joins TRBV2 to TRBJ1-5, with 10 nucleotides matching TRBD1. CDR1 SNHLY and CDR2 FYNNEI come from the germline V gene. V shed 6 bases and J 7 bases; nucleotides not matched to a gene: 3. The CDR3 consists of 13 residues. The CDR3 DNA reads as TGTGCCAGCAGGACAGGGGGCCAGCAGCCCCAGCATTTT. Amino acids: CASRTGGQQPQHF.

The rearrangement links TRBV11-2 to TRBJ2-3; 11 nucleotides agree with TRBD2. Trimming at V came to 6 bases and at J to 5 bases, leaving 7 bases not matched to a gene. CDR1 is SGHAT, CDR2 FQNNGV, per germline. This CDR3 is 15 amino acids long. The CDR3 sequence: CASRDTSGSIDTQYF. CDR3 DNA: TGTGCCAGCAGGGATACTAGCGGGAGTATAGATACGCAGTATTTT. The variable domain in full, with the rest retrieved from reference TRBV11-2 and TRBJ2-3, is EAGVAQSPRYKIIEKRQSVAFWCNPISGHATLYWYQQILGQGPKLLIQFQNNGVVDDSQLPKDRFSAERLKGVDSTLKIQPAKLEDSAVYLCASRDTSGSIDTQYFGPGTRLTVL.

The chain uses TRBV19 and TRBJ2-7; tentatively, D is TRBD1 or TRBD2 (5 bases each). The germline gives CDR1 LNHDA, CDR2 SQIVND (reference sequence). The ends were cut back, 6 bases at V and 5 bases at J, with 14 bases in the middle. CDR3 length equals 13 residues. CDR3 sequence: CASRRDRDHEQYF. CDR3 DNA: TGTGCCAGTAGAAGGGACCGGGACCACGAGCAGTACTTC.

This clonotype was seen ten or more times. This chain links TRBV28 with TRBJ1-2; D remains unclear. The CDR3 totals 14 residues. Trimming pared 5 bases from V and 8 bases from J, leaving 18 bases between. CDR1 and CDR2 (germline): MDHEN, SYDVKM. The CDR3 sequence: CASSPPGPIGGYTF. The CDR3 region has the DNA TGTGCCAGCAGTCCTCCGGGCCCCATAGGGGGCTACACCTTC.

Here the CDR3 DNA reads TGTGCCAGCAGCTTGAGGGCGGGACTAGCGGGAGGCCATGAGCAGTTCTTC. As protein: CASSLRAGLAGGHEQFF. The chain combines TRBV7-9 with TRBJ2-1, with 15 bases that match TRBD2. The trim removed 3 bases at V and 8 bases at J, leaving 8 bases unmatched. The germline CDR1 and CDR2 sequences are SEHNR and FQNEAQ (reference sequence). The CDR3 consists of 17 residues.

The table lists this clonotype with many counts. V is TRBV7-3 and J is TRBJ2-2; no definite D call. The V gene's germline CDR1 is SGHTA and CDR2 FQGTGA. V shed 0 bases and J shed 9 bases, with 8 bases lying between them. The CDR3 length is 13 residues. The CDR3 nucleotides are TGTGCCAGCAGCTTAACTCTATCCCGGGAGCTGTTTTTT. It is translated as CASSLTLSRELFF.

This clonotype was recorded a few times. J is TRBJ2-3 and V is TRBV11-1; D is possibly TRBD2 (6 bases). Germline V gene sequence: CDR1 SGHAT, CDR2 FQDESV (reference sequence). This CDR3 has 16 residues. The V end lost 2 bases, the J end lost 1 base, and 13 bases lay between the germline ends. The CDR3 here is CASSLSGQRGTDTQYF. CDR3 nucleotides: TGTGCCAGCAGCTTATCGGGCCAGCGGGGCACAGATACGCAGTATTTT.

This clonotype was recorded at least ten times. V gene TRBV14 combines with J gene TRBJ1-1; TRBD1 matches 9 bases. The ends lost 2 bases at V and 5 bases at J; junction bases unmatched: 3. This CDR3 is 14 amino acids long. Germline assignment: CDR1 SGHDN and CDR2 FVKESK. CDR3 residues: CASSQTTGGTEAFF. The CDR3 nucleotides read TGTGCCAGCAGCCAAACGACAGGGGGGACTGAAGCTTTCTTT.

This clonotype appeared a single time. The rearrangement joins TRBV7-9 to TRBJ1-5; D remains unclear. V lost 1 base, J lost 6 bases, and 7 bases lay in between. From germline, CDR1 is SEHNR and CDR2 FQNEAQ (reference sequence). The CDR3 extends over 13 amino acids. The CDR3 DNA reads TGTGCCAGCAGCTTAGATTCGAGTCAGCCCCAGCATTTT. This codes for CASSLDSSQPQHF.

The CDR3 is CSARAPLTSGNADTQYF. In DNA, the CDR3 is TGCAGTGCTAGAGCCCCTTTGACTAGCGGGAATGCAGATACGCAGTATTTT. The chain combines TRBV20-1 with TRBJ2-3; 11 nucleotides line up with TRBD2. Unmatched junction bases numbered 10, after V lost 1 base and J lost 4 bases. The CDR3 covers 17 residues. Germline V CDR1 and CDR2: DFQATT, SNEGSKA (reference sequence).

This clonotype was seen ten or more times. The rearrangement uses TRBV20-1 and TRBJ2-7; 7 bases are shared with TRBD2. The germline CDR1 and CDR2 sequences are DFQATT and SNEGSKA (reference sequence). After removal of 0 bases from V and 2 bases from J, the junction contained 4 bases not matched to a gene. The CDR3 covers 14 residues. This CDR3 reads CSARDGRGTYEQYF. The CDR3 region has the DNA TGCAGTGCTAGAGATGGGCGGGGGACCTACGAGCAGTACTTC.

The DNA of the CDR3 is TGTGCCAGCAGTTTTCAAGCTAGCGGATACAATGAGCAGTTCTTC. It encodes CASSFQASGYNEQFF. The chain carries TRBV12-3 or TRBV12-4 and TRBJ2-1; 7 bases are shared with TRBD2. The CDR3 consists of 15 residues. Trimming cost V 3 bases and J 4 bases; bases outside gene matches: 6.

This sequence joins TRBV9 and TRBJ2-1, with D possibly TRBD2 on 5 matching bases. Trimming stripped 4 bases from V and 0 bases from J, with 11 bases between. The CDR3 contains 15 residues. Germline V gene sequence: CDR1 SGDLS, CDR2 YYNGEE. In nucleotides, the CDR3 is TGTGCCAGCAGCTCCACTAGTAGCTCCTACAATGAGCAGTTCTTC. The encoded protein is CASSSTSSSYNEQFF. Complete variable domain (other parts from reference TRBV9 and TRBJ2-1): DSGVTQTPKHLITATGQRVTLRCSPRSGDLSVYWYQQSLDQGLQFLIQYYNGEERAKGNILERFSAQQFPDLHSELNLSSLELGDSALYFCASSSTSSSYNEQFFGPGTRLTVL.

In DNA, the CDR3 is TGTGCCAGCAGTCGGACGCTTCGAGCCTACGAGCAGTACTTC. Translated, it gives CASSRTLRAYEQYF. The rearrangement joins TRBV27 to TRBJ2-7; the D is unclear. This CDR3 region has 14 residues. Trimming cost V 5 bases and J 2 bases, with 13 bases left between them. Germline assignment: CDR1 MNHEY and CDR2 SMNVEV (reference sequence).

This clonotype was seen only a few times. V is TRBV9 and J is TRBJ2-7; 8 bases line up with TRBD2. The CDR3 loop spans 14 amino acids. V lost 1 base to trimming and J lost 3 bases; unmatched junction nucleotides: 3. The V gene's germline CDR1 is SGDLS and CDR2 YYNGEE. CDR3 residues: CASSVSGSHYEQYF. In DNA, the CDR3 is TGTGCCAGCAGCGTAAGCGGGAGCCACTACGAGCAGTACTTC.

This clonotype was counted only a few times. V gene TRBV13 combines with J gene TRBJ1-1, with D hard to call. Germline V lookup: CDR1 PRHDT, CDR2 FYEKMQ (reference sequence). The CDR3 length is 13 residues. V lost 5 bases and J 3 bases, leaving 10 bases between the germline ends. The DNA of the CDR3 is TGTGCCAGCAGCGGTACGGGTGACACTGAAGCTTTCTTT. Amino acids: CASSGTGDTEAFF.

The V gene is TRBV28, the J gene TRBJ1-2, with D tentatively TRBD1 (6 bases). The CDR3 runs to 12 residues. Trimming removed 4 bases at V and 8 bases at J, with 11 bases between. Germline V CDR1 and CDR2: MDHEN, SYDVKM. The CDR3 DNA is TGTGCCAGCAGTTCGGACAGACGGGGCTACACCTTC. As protein: CASSSDRRGYTF.

The V call is TRBV7-9, the J call TRBJ1-5; D not certain. CDR1 and CDR2 (germline): SEHNR, FQNEAQ (reference sequence). This CDR3 region has 16 residues. Deletions cut 1 base from V and 0 bases from J, with 10 bases between. CDR3 loop: CASSLGGPRSNQPQHF. For the CDR3, the DNA is TGTGCCAGCAGCTTAGGTGGCCCCCGTAGCAATCAGCCCCAGCATTTT. Using reference TRBV7-9 and TRBJ1-5 for the parts outside the CDR3, the full variable domain is DTGVSQNPRHKITKRGQNVTFRCDPISEHNRLYWYRQTLGQGPEFLTYFQNEAQLEKSRLLSDRFSAERPKGSFSTLEIQRTEQGDSAMYLCASSLGGPRSNQPQHFGDGTRLSIL.

In its sample, this clonotype was seen many times. This chain connects TRBV30 to TRBJ2-1; a possible D gene is TRBD2 (7 bases). CDR1 and CDR2 (germline): GTSNPN, SVGIG (reference sequence). V was pared by 2 bases and J by 9 bases, with 11 bases between. There are 12 residues in the CDR3. The CDR3 is CAWSRGAGEQFF. The CDR3 DNA follows: TGTGCCTGGAGTCGGGGGGCGGGTGAGCAGTTCTTC.

This clonotype was seen more than once but under ten times. The chain has TRBV24-1 and TRBJ2-1; 7 bases map to TRBD2. This CDR3 has 13 amino acids. J gave up 7 bases and V 5 bases, and 4 bases lay outside the gene matches. CDR1 and CDR2 (germline): KGHDR, SFDVKD. The CDR3 coding sequence is TGTGCCACCAGTGGCGGGAGTTTTAATGAGCAGTTCTTC. This codes for CATSGGSFNEQFF.

This clonotype was counted many times. The chain has TRBV12-3 or TRBV12-4 and TRBJ2-3; 8 positions match TRBD2. The CDR3 has 16 amino acids. J was trimmed by 1 base and V by 2 bases; bases with no gene match: 5. CDR3 DNA sequence: TGTGCCAGCAGTTTATACCGGGAGGGGGGCACAGATACGCAGTATTTT. As protein: CASSLYREGGTDTQYF.

This clonotype occurred many times. The V and J genes are TRBV7-2 and TRBJ2-1; D might be TRBD1 or TRBD2, each matching 6 bases. This CDR3 is built from 16 residues. V gave up 2 bases and J gave up 2 bases, with 13 bases separating them. Germline loops: CDR1 SGHTA, CDR2 FQGNSA. The CDR3 loop reads CASSLLGGGAYNEQFF. The CDR3 DNA reads as TGTGCCAGCAGCTTATTGGGGGGCGGTGCCTACAATGAGCAGTTCTTC.